Following are 22 T cell receptor beta chains from one sample sequenced in a study of cytomegalovirus exposure and HLA in healthy donors. Primers for the PCR totalled 60 Vbeta and 13 Jbeta. TCRdb's table, derived via immunoSEQ multiplex PCR, lists solely in-frame clones and lacks some. Found here are approximately 190,000 clones, roughly 12% of them singletons; the top ten hold more than 7%. Sequencing was done on a sample of PBMCs. The receptors originated from a man aged 50-60 years in good health and CMV-seropositive.

The chain joins TRBV19 to TRBJ1-4; D unresolved. Germline CDR1 LNHDA, CDR2 SQIVND (reference sequence). The CDR3 has 14 amino acids. Trimming took off 6 bases at V and 8 bases at J, with 16 bases between the two ends. Written as DNA, the CDR3 is TGTGCCAGTAGCCGTGACACGAATAAAGAAAAACTGTTTTTT. Amino acids: CASSRDTNKEKLFF.

The gene calls are TRBV6-5 and TRBJ2-3; no reliable D call. Deletions cut 4 bases from V and 0 bases from J, with 11 bases between. The CDR3 has 15 residues. Germline assignment: CDR1 MNHEY and CDR2 SVGAGI. As DNA, the CDR3 is TGTGCCAGCAGTTCCCCTCCCTCTAGCACAGATACGCAGTATTTT. It specifies CASSSPPSSTDTQYF.

This clone was seen a handful of times. The gene calls are TRBV19 and TRBJ1-6, with D unclear. The V end was cut by 6 bases, the J end by 7 bases, with 7 bases between. This CDR3 comprises 12 residues. Germline V gene sequence: CDR1 LNHDA, CDR2 SQIVND (reference sequence). The CDR3 loop is CASREQNSPLHF. The CDR3, as DNA: TGTGCCAGTAGGGAGCAGAATTCACCCCTCCACTTT.

The CDR3 loop reads CASSPQGALYGYTF. The CDR3 nucleotides read TGTGCCAGCAGCCCCCAGGGGGCACTCTATGGCTACACCTTC. This chain links TRBV7-2 with TRBJ1-2; 8 bases line up with TRBD1. The germline V gene has CDR1 SGHTA and CDR2 FQGNSA. With 5 bases clipped from V and 4 bases from J, the junction kept 6 bases outside the gene matches. This CDR3 comprises 14 residues.

The chain has TRBV7-9 and TRBJ1-2; D is undetermined. CDR1 and CDR2 from the germline V gene are SEHNR and FQNEAQ (reference sequence). The CDR3 is 16 amino acids. The V end was cut by 1 base, the J end by 4 bases, with 16 bases between. This CDR3 is CASSLERGVGSYGYTF. CDR3 coding DNA: TGTGCCAGCAGCTTAGAACGGGGTGTGGGCAGCTATGGCTACACCTTC. Based on the CDR3 plus reference TRBV7-9 and TRBJ1-2, the full variable domain is DTGVSQNPRHKITKRGQNVTFRCDPISEHNRLYWYRQTLGQGPEFLTYFQNEAQLEKSRLLSDRFSAERPKGSFSTLEIQRTEQGDSAMYLCASSLERGVGSYGYTFGSGTRLTVV.

This clone has just a few counts. The chain recombines TRBV27 with TRBJ1-1, with D maybe TRBD1 (6 bases). This CDR3 has 13 residues. Germline V CDR1 and CDR2: MNHEY, SMNVEV (reference sequence). V shed 0 bases and J shed 5 bases, with 7 bases lying between them. The chain's CDR3 is CASSLSRGTEAFF. The CDR3 DNA is TGTGCCAGCAGTTTATCGAGGGGGACTGAAGCTTTCTTT.

The V call is TRBV19, the J call TRBJ2-7, with 7 bases fitting TRBD1. V gave up 9 bases and J gave up 0 bases; unmatched junction bases: 11. The CDR3 is 15 residues long. Germline V gene sequence: CDR1 LNHDA, CDR2 SQIVND (reference sequence). CDR3 amino acids: CASRLGQASSYEQYF. CDR3 DNA sequence: TGTGCCAGCCGCCTCGGACAGGCCAGCTCCTACGAGCAGTACTTC. The full variable domain, in which reference TRBV19 and TRBJ2-7 provide the parts outside the CDR3, is DGGITQSPKYLFRKEGQNVTLSCEQNLNHDAMYWYRQDPGQGLRLIYYSQIVNDFQKGDIAEGYSVSREKKESFPLTVTSAQKNPTAFYLCASRLGQASSYEQYFGPGTRLTVT.

This clone has a handful of counts. The chain uses TRBV28 and TRBJ1-2; D possibly corresponds to TRBD1 (6 bases). CDR3 size: 14 residues. Germline assignment: CDR1 MDHEN and CDR2 SYDVKM. V was pared by 5 bases and J by 0 bases, with 10 bases between. CDR3 in amino acids: CASSVQGPNYGYTF. The CDR3, as DNA: TGTGCCAGCAGTGTACAGGGACCTAACTATGGCTACACCTTC.

The rearrangement links TRBV2 to TRBJ2-7, with TRBD1 identical over 8 bases. J gave up 7 bases and V 7 bases, and 9 bases lay outside the gene matches. This CDR3 comprises 13 residues. Germline V lookup: CDR1 SNHLY, CDR2 FYNNEI. The CDR3 bases are TGTGCCAGCAACCGGCAGGGGGCGTGGGAGCAGTACTTC. It specifies CASNRQGAWEQYF.

This clone was observed a handful of times. The gene calls are TRBV6-1 and TRBJ1-1; D ambiguous. The germline V gene has CDR1 MNHNS and CDR2 SASEGT. The CDR3 consists of 11 residues. The V and J ends lost 2 bases and 12 bases respectively, with 10 bases between them. As DNA, the CDR3 is TGTGCCAGCAGTGAAAGGCAGGCCACTTTCTTT. Its protein is CASSERQATFF.

This clone was found a few times. This chain connects TRBV5-3 to TRBJ2-5, with D perhaps matching TRBD1 (6 bases). TRBV5-3 is annotated as an ORF whose role is uncertain. With 4 bases removed from V and 3 bases from J, the gap between germline ends came to 25 bases. The CDR3 totals 18 residues. CDR3: CARSLDTEPGTLEETQYF. The CDR3 nucleotides are TGTGCCAGAAGCCTGGATACCGAACCCGGGACACTAGAAGAGACCCAGTACTTC.

This clone was counted only a few times. V is TRBV6-1 and J is TRBJ1-2, with 8 positions matching TRBD1. Looked up from germline, CDR1 is MNHNS and CDR2 is SASEGT. This CDR3 is built from 11 residues. V was pared by 8 bases and J by 8 bases, with 4 bases of the junction left unmatched. CDR3 nucleotides: TGTGCCAGCCGACAGGGGAACGGCTACACCTTC. Its translation is CASRQGNGYTF.

The J gene is TRBJ2-2, the V gene TRBV7-9, with 9 bases matching TRBD1. From germline, CDR1 is SEHNR and CDR2 FQNEAQ (reference sequence). The CDR3 consists of 15 residues. J gave up 6 bases and V 5 bases, and 7 bases lay outside the gene matches. The CDR3 nucleotides read TGTGCCAGCAGCCATACTACAGGGGGCTCCGGGGAGCTGTTTTTT. Protein product: CASSHTTGGSGELFF.

In its sample, this clone was seen a few times. V gene TRBV20-1 combines with J gene TRBJ1-2; D is ambiguous. Germline V CDR1 and CDR2: DFQATT, SNEGSKA (reference sequence). V was cut by 2 bases and J by 8 bases, with 9 bases left in between. The CDR3 runs to 11 residues. CDR3 nucleotide sequence: TGCAGTGCTAGATCCTCTAGGGGCTACACCTTC. Translating it yields CSARSSRGYTF.

The chain employs TRBV19 and TRBJ2-6; no reliable D call. CDR3 length equals 16 residues. In germline, CDR1 is LNHDA, CDR2 SQIVND (reference sequence). V lost 0 bases, J lost 0 bases, and 6 bases lay in between. The CDR3 coding sequence is TGTGCCAGTAGTATAGATTCAAACTCTGGGGCCAACGTCCTGACTTTC. This gives the protein CASSIDSNSGANVLTF.

The V gene is TRBV2, the J gene TRBJ2-3; a weak D match, TRBD2 (5 bases). V was shortened by 4 bases and J by 2 bases, with 16 bases between the two germline ends. The CDR3 runs to 16 residues. Germline CDR1 reads SNHLY; CDR2 reads FYNNEI. The CDR3 coding sequence is TGTGCCAGCAGTGGAGGTAGAGCGGTCCTCACAGATACGCAGTATTTT. As protein: CASSGGRAVLTDTQYF.

The chain joins TRBV29-1 to TRBJ2-7; 7 bases fit TRBD1. Germline V gene data show CDR1 as SQVTM and CDR2 as ANQGSEA. This CDR3 has 11 residues. V trimming: 5 bases; J trimming: 5 bases; junction bases outside the gene matches: 3. The CDR3 here is CSVSGTDEQYF. The CDR3 coding sequence is TGCAGCGTTTCCGGGACAGACGAGCAGTACTTC.

The chain links TRBV6-5 to TRBJ1-5, with 8 nucleotides matching TRBD1. Germline CDR1 and CDR2: MNHEY and SVGAGI. This CDR3 has 13 amino acids. V was clipped by 9 bases and J by 6 bases; unmatched bases: 7. The chain's CDR3 is CARSLDRAQPQHF. As DNA, the CDR3 is TGTGCCAGAAGCTTGGACAGGGCTCAGCCCCAGCATTTT.

This clone occurred a few times. The gene calls are TRBV28 and TRBJ1-2; D unclear. The length of the CDR3 is 13 residues. The V and J ends lost 2 bases and 4 bases respectively, with 8 bases between them. Per the germline V gene, CDR1 is MDHEN and CDR2 is SYDVKM. The CDR3 loop reads CASSLTRIYGYTF. CDR3 nucleotides: TGTGCCAGCAGTTTAACCAGGATCTATGGCTACACCTTC.

The J gene is TRBJ1-4, the V gene TRBV5-1; D remains unclear. Germline values: CDR1 SGHRS, CDR2 YFSETQ. V was clipped by 0 bases and J by 9 bases, with 9 bases between them. The CDR3 spans 13 residues. The CDR3 reads CASSLVGEKKLFF. In DNA form, the CDR3 reads TGCGCCAGCAGCTTGGTTGGGGAGAAAAAACTGTTTTTT.

This clone was found a few times. This chain links TRBV7-2 with TRBJ2-5, with a possible D match to TRBD1 (6 bases). This CDR3 has 14 amino acids. V lost 1 base and J lost 5, with 11 bases in between. Germline V gene lookup returns CDR1 SGHTA and CDR2 FQGNSA. In DNA form, the CDR3 reads TGTGCCAGCAGCTTAGGTCAGGGGTGGGAGACCCAGTACTTC. Protein: CASSLGQGWETQYF. The full variable domain, in which reference TRBV7-2 and TRBJ2-5 provide the parts outside the CDR3, is GAGVSQSPSNKVTEKGKDVELRCDPISGHTALYWYRQSLGQGLEFLIYFQGNSAPDKSGLPSDRFSAERTGGSVSTLTIQRTQQEDSAVYLCASSLGQGWETQYFGPGTRLLVL.

The J gene is TRBJ1-2, the V gene TRBV6-1, with TRBD1 as a possible D gene (6 bases). The CDR3 contains 14 residues. V was clipped by 4 bases and J by 8 bases, with 17 bases between them. Per the germline V gene, CDR1 is MNHNS and CDR2 is SASEGT. The DNA of the CDR3 is TGTGCCAGCAGTGTTACAGGGTTTGGAAAAGGCTACACCTTC. Its translation: CASSVTGFGKGYTF.